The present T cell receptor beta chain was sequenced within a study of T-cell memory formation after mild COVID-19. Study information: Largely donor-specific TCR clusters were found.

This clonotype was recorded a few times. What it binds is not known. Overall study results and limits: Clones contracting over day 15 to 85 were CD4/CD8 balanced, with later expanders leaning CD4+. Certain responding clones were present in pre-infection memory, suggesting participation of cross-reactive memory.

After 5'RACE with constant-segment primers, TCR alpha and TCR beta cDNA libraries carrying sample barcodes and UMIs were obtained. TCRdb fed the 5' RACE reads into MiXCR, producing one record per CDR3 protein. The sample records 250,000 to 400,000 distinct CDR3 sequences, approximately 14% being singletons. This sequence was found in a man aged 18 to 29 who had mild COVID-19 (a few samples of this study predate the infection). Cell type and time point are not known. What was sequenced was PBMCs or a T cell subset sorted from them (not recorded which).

Here the CDR3 DNA reads TGTGCCAGCAGCCACTCCGGGGAGCTGTTTTTT. As protein: CASSHSGELFF. The chain couples TRBV5-4 to TRBJ2-2; D is ambiguous. Germline-derived CDR1 and CDR2 are SGHNT and YYREEE (reference sequence). The CDR3 is 11 residues long. V was trimmed by 4 bases and J by 6 bases, leaving 4 bases between them. The variable domain in full, with the rest retrieved from reference TRBV5-4 and TRBJ2-2, is ETGVTQSPTHLIKTRGQQVTLRCSSQSGHNTVSWYQQALGQGPQFIFQYYREEENGRGNFPPRFSGLQFPNYSSELNVNALELDDSALYLCASSHSGELFFGEGSRLTVL.